This record covers a single TCR beta chain. What it recognizes is unknown. The germline V gene encodes CDR1 SGHAT and CDR2 FQNNGV. The CDR3 consists of 15 residues. Between the trimmed V and J ends, which lost 5 bases and 4 bases, there was a span of 15 bases. Profiled with immunoSEQ multiplex PCR; TCRdb holds only in-frame clones, not every one. The sample includes some 59,000 clones, 75% to 90% seen only once; the top ten take 4.8%. These data are taken from a study of OX40 agonist ivuxolimab in advanced cancers. Study-level points and caveats: Antigen specificity was not determined for the expanded peripheral T cells.

The sequence derives from an adult with an advanced solid tumor such as melanoma, head and neck, liver or kidney cancer. Sample: CD4+ or CD8+ T cells sorted from blood, taken in a trial of the OX40 agonist ivuxolimab. The chain uses TRBV11-2 and TRBJ1-3; weak D call: TRBD1 (6 bases). The CDR3 loop reads CASSPRGGGGNTIYF. The CDR3 region has the DNA TGTGCCAGCAGCCCAAGGGGGGGAGGAGGAAACACCATATATTTT.